This TCR beta chain was found in a study of CD8 T cells in Susac syndrome. Study at large: At the time their blood was drawn, patients with Susac syndrome were either therapy-naive, on corticosteroids (with some of them also receiving intravenous immunoglobulin), or on intravenous immunoglobulin alone.

Trimming removed 3 bases from V and 12 bases from J, with 17 bases in between. The germline gives CDR1 DFQATT, CDR2 SNEGSKA (reference sequence). The CDR3 loop spans 12 amino acids. Random hexamers were used to reverse transcribe the RNA input (about 0.5 to 1 ug). Amplification of the TCR beta CDR3 was carried out by immunoSEQ multiplex PCR, which spanned a total of 54 Vbeta and 13 Jbeta segments. TCRdb processed the immunoSEQ multiplex PCR reads anew with MiXCR; each CDR3 protein has one entry. The top ten clones hold about 0.14% of a sample with 200,000 to 250,000 distinct CDR3 sequences, 94% of them seen once.

The specimen was CD4+ T cells from PBMCs. The clonotype comes from a human donor with Susac syndrome. This chain uses TRBV20-1 with TRBJ1-1, with no clear D. The CDR3 nucleotides read TGCAGTGCTAGTCTCTGGTCCGGAGGATCTTTCTTT. It translates to CSASLWSGGSFF.